These 26 T cell receptor beta chains came from one sample sequenced in a study of OX40 agonist ivuxolimab in advanced cancers. This table comes from immunoSEQ multiplex PCR, and its TCRdb copy is limited to in-frame clones, with some not included. The data hold about 68,000 clones, with roughly four fifths observed a single time. Specimen: CD4+ or CD8+ T cells sorted from blood, collected in a trial of the OX40 agonist ivuxolimab. The receptors derive from an adult with an advanced solid tumor such as melanoma, head and neck, liver or kidney cancer.

The chain joins TRBV30 to TRBJ2-7; 12 bases map to TRBD1. CDR3 size: 13 residues. J gave up 6 bases and V 6 bases, and 6 bases lay outside the gene matches. Germline CDR1 and CDR2: GTSNPN and SVGIG (reference sequence). The CDR3 DNA follows: TGTGCCTGCCGGGACAGGGGGCGCGTCGAGCAGTACTTC. This translates into CACRDRGRVEQYF.

This clone occurred once. The chain uses TRBV5-1 and TRBJ2-5; D is unresolved. The CDR3 is 17 residues long. The germline V and J ends were trimmed by 1 base and 2 bases, with 18 bases remaining between them. Germline assignment: CDR1 SGHRS and CDR2 YFSETQ. The CDR3: CASSLTPLAGRQETQYF. The CDR3 DNA reads TGCGCCAGCAGCTTGACCCCCTTGGCCGGCAGGCAAGAGACCCAGTACTTC.

The chain links TRBV7-9 to TRBJ2-5, with 12 bases matching TRBD2. The germline CDR1 and CDR2 sequences are SEHNR and FQNEAQ (reference sequence). The ends lost 3 bases at V and 5 bases at J; junction bases unmatched: 7. The CDR3 extends over 16 amino acids. CDR3 in amino acids: CASSFGLAGTLETQYF. The CDR3, as DNA: TGTGCCAGCAGCTTTGGACTAGCGGGAACCTTGGAGACCCAGTACTTC.

This clone qualifies as medium-sized. The rearrangement links TRBV5-4 to TRBJ2-7; D might be TRBD1 (6 bases). The CDR3 loop spans 13 amino acids. Trimming stripped 0 bases from V and 4 bases from J, with 8 bases between. Germline CDR1 reads SGHNT; CDR2 reads YYREEE (reference sequence). The CDR3 sequence is CASSLGQVYEQYF. In nucleotides, the CDR3 is TGTGCCAGCAGCTTGGGACAGGTTTACGAGCAGTACTTC.

In its sample, this clone was seen once. The chain recombines TRBV18 with TRBJ2-3; D remains unclear. With 2 bases removed from V and 5 bases from J, the gap between germline ends came to 11 bases. The CDR3 spans 14 residues. From germline, CDR1 is KGHSH and CDR2 LQKENI. Here the CDR3 reads CASSPIDKIDTQYF. CDR3 bases: TGTGCCAGCTCACCAATAGACAAAATAGATACGCAGTATTTT.

This clone has a single count. The chain is built from TRBV28 and TRBJ2-3; D is perhaps TRBD2 (6 bases). Deletions cut 2 bases from V and 7 bases from J, with 13 bases between. Germline V gene sequence: CDR1 MDHEN, CDR2 SYDVKM. CDR3 size: 14 residues. CDR3 amino acids: CASSLGGAVNTQYF. CDR3 bases: TGTGCCAGCAGTTTAGGCGGGGCTGTAAATACGCAGTATTTT.

The chain combines TRBV19 with TRBJ2-4, with D maybe TRBD2 (6 bases). The CDR3 consists of 15 residues. V was shortened by 6 bases and J by 9 bases, with 21 bases between the two germline ends. In germline, CDR1 is LNHDA, CDR2 SQIVND (reference sequence). This CDR3 reads CASSEGTASGSIQYF. The CDR3 nucleotides are TGTGCCAGTAGCGAGGGGACTGCTTCGGGTTCCATTCAGTACTTC. Full variable domain (remainder filled in from reference TRBV19 and TRBJ2-4): DGGITQSPKYLFRKEGQNVTLSCEQNLNHDAMYWYRQDPGQGLRLIYYSQIVNDFQKGDIAEGYSVSREKKESFPLTVTSAQKNPTAFYLCASSEGTASGSIQYFGAGTRLSVL.

Written as DNA, the CDR3 is TGTGCCAGCAGCTTATTACGGCAGGGGGCGACCTATTCACCCCTCCACTTT. This translates into CASSLLRQGATYSPLHF. The chain joins TRBV7-3 to TRBJ1-6; 8 bases fit TRBD1. Trimming removed 2 bases from V and 8 bases from J; junction bases left unmatched: 11. The CDR3 sequence is 17 residues long. Looked up from germline, CDR1 is SGHTA and CDR2 is FQGTGA.

This rearrangement joins TRBV2 to TRBJ1-1, with D possibly TRBD1 on 6 matching bases. CDR3 length: 14 residues. Germline CDR1 SNHLY, CDR2 FYNNEI. V shed 3 bases and J shed 1 base, with 9 bases lying between them. The chain's CDR3 is CASSEDRANTEAFF. The CDR3 DNA follows: TGTGCCAGCAGTGAGGACAGAGCGAACACTGAAGCTTTCTTT.

This clone occurred once. The V call is TRBV19, the J call TRBJ2-5; the match to TRBD1 covers 8 bases. Germline V CDR1 and CDR2: LNHDA, SQIVND (reference sequence). V lost 5 bases and J lost 8; bases outside the gene matches: 10. CDR3 size: 14 residues. The CDR3 coding sequence is TGTGCCAGTAGTGATCCGGGACAGGAGAATACCCAGTACTTC. Translation gives CASSDPGQENTQYF.

V and J are TRBV7-3 and TRBJ1-2; maybe TRBD1 (6 bases). CDR3 length: 15 residues. V lost 4 bases and J 7 bases, leaving 19 bases between the germline ends. Germline lookup yields CDR1 SGHTA and CDR2 FQGTGA. The CDR3, as DNA: TGTGCCAGCAGCTCCCCGGGGGCAGGAGGCCGTGGCTACACCTTC. The encoded protein is CASSSPGAGGRGYTF.

The chain uses TRBV10-3 and TRBJ2-7, with 13 nucleotides matching TRBD2. Trimming took 10 bases from V and 3 from J; bases not matched to a gene: 6. Germline V CDR1 and CDR2: ENHRY, SYGVKD. The CDR3 is made up of 14 amino acids. CDR3 DNA sequence: TGTGCCACCCGCAGGACTAGCGGGAGCTACGAGCAGTACTTC. Encoded protein: CATRRTSGSYEQYF.

The CDR3: CASSERFSGGVYNEQFF. CDR3 nucleotide sequence: TGCGCCAGCAGTGAGAGATTCAGCGGGGGAGTCTACAATGAGCAGTTCTTC. The gene calls are TRBV10-2 and TRBJ2-1, with 8 bases aligning to TRBD2. This CDR3 comprises 17 residues. Germline values: CDR1 WSHSY, CDR2 SAAADI. Losses at the gene ends were 2 bases for V and 3 bases for J; bases not matched to a gene: 9.

The J gene is TRBJ2-7, the V gene TRBV5-4; possible D gene TRBD2, 5 bases. Between the trimmed V and J ends, which lost 4 bases and 4 bases, there was a span of 12 bases. From germline, CDR1 is SGHNT and CDR2 YYREEE (reference sequence). The length of the CDR3 is 13 residues. CDR3 DNA: TGTGCCAGCAGCCCCGGTCCGGGATACGAGCAGTACGTC. It translates to CASSPGPGYEQYV.

This rearrangement joins TRBV28 to TRBJ2-7, with TRBD1 matching over 9 bases. This CDR3 has 16 amino acids. The germline CDR1 and CDR2 sequences are MDHEN and SYDVKM. The junction had 7 bases not matched to a gene; V was cut back by 3 bases and J by 1 base. The CDR3 loop is CASSFTWDRVSYEQYF. CDR3 DNA sequence: TGTGCCAGCAGTTTTACCTGGGACAGGGTTTCCTACGAGCAGTACTTC.

Here the CDR3 reads CASSLEVADTQYF. DNA of the CDR3: TGCGCCAGCAGCTTGGAGGTCGCAGATACGCAGTATTTT. The chain is built from TRBV5-1 and TRBJ2-3; no reliable D call. CDR3 length: 13 residues. Trimming shortened V by 0 bases and J by 4 bases, and 6 bases separated the two germline ends. Germline V lookup: CDR1 SGHRS, CDR2 YFSETQ. Looking up the rest from reference TRBV5-1 and TRBJ2-3 gives the full variable domain: KAGVTQTPRYLIKTRGQQVTLSCSPISGHRSVSWYQQTPGQGLQFLFEYFSETQRNKGNFPGRFSGRQFSNSRSEMNVSTLELGDSALYLCASSLEVADTQYFGPGTRLTVL.

CDR3 sequence (DNA): TGTGCCAGCTCAGCTACGAACTATGTAGATACGCAGTATTTT. Residues: CASSATNYVDTQYF. The rearrangement uses TRBV18 and TRBJ2-3; D uncertain. Germline V CDR1 and CDR2: KGHSH, LQKENI. The germline V and J ends were trimmed by 5 bases and 5 bases, with 14 bases remaining between them. The CDR3 is made up of 14 amino acids.

The rearrangement links TRBV6-1 to TRBJ2-7; the D is unclear. The CDR3 loop spans 11 amino acids. Germline CDR1 MNHNS, CDR2 SASEGT. Trimming took off 7 bases at V and 4 bases at J, with 8 bases between the two ends. As DNA, the CDR3 is TGTGCCAGCACTAGTGCATACGAGCAGTACTTC. Translation: CASTSAYEQYF.

This clone appeared once. The genes are TRBV27 and TRBJ2-5; 7 bases are a match to TRBD1. The CDR3 spans 14 residues. V lost 5 bases to trimming and J lost 11 bases; unmatched junction nucleotides: 14. Germline CDR1 reads MNHEY; CDR2 reads SMNVEV (reference sequence). CDR3: CASSIKTGFLEQYF. Here the CDR3 DNA reads TGTGCCAGCAGTATAAAGACAGGGTTCCTTGAGCAGTACTTC.

The gene calls are TRBV7-2 and TRBJ1-5; 9 positions agree with TRBD1. The CDR3 covers 15 residues. Germline trimming cut 3 bases from V and 4 bases from J; bases unmatched to any gene: 4. Germline values: CDR1 SGHTA, CDR2 FQGNSA. CDR3 residues: CASSLYRGPNQPQHF. The CDR3 DNA reads as TGTGCCAGCAGCTTGTACAGGGGGCCAAATCAGCCCCAGCATTTT.

The V gene is TRBV10-1, the J gene TRBJ2-3; tentative D call: TRBD2 (7 bases). With 2 bases removed from V and 8 bases from J, the gap between germline ends came to 26 bases. CDR1 and CDR2 (germline): WNHNN, SYGVQD (reference sequence). The CDR3 consists of 18 residues. The CDR3 region has the DNA TGCGCCAGCAGTGAGCCCCGGGGGGCGGGTGGGACCTTTCGTACGCAGTATTTT. Its protein product is CASSEPRGAGGTFRTQYF.

This chain uses TRBV28 with TRBJ1-2, with D uncertain. Germline V gene sequence: CDR1 MDHEN, CDR2 SYDVKM. The CDR3 runs to 13 residues. CDR3 protein: CGTRASPDYGYTF. CDR3 nucleotide sequence: TGTGGGACCCGGGCTTCCCCAGACTATGGCTACACCTTC.

This clone was counted once. J is TRBJ1-3 and V is TRBV5-1; D call uncertain. Germline V gene sequence: CDR1 SGHRS, CDR2 YFSETQ. CDR3 length: 14 residues. Deletions cut 0 bases from V and 2 bases from J, with 6 bases between. In DNA, the CDR3 is TGCGCCAGCAGCTTGGGCCAGGCTGGAAACACCATATATTTT. Its translation: CASSLGQAGNTIYF.

This chain links TRBV5-1 with TRBJ2-1; TRBD1 matches 7 bases. V was pared by 0 bases and J by 6 bases, with 6 bases of the junction left unmatched. The CDR3 extends over 15 amino acids. The germline V gene has CDR1 SGHRS and CDR2 YFSETQ. The DNA for the CDR3 is TGCGCCAGCAGCTTGGTTCCAGGGGGATCCAATGAGCAGTTCTTC. This codes for CASSLVPGGSNEQFF.

This clone was observed a handful of times. The chain links TRBV19 to TRBJ2-2, with 11 bases identical to TRBD1. Germline CDR1 and CDR2: LNHDA and SQIVND (reference sequence). With V trimmed by 7 bases and J by 3 bases, 4 bases remained unmatched. The CDR3 is made up of 15 amino acids. The CDR3 region has the DNA TGTGCCAGTATGTGGACAGGGGGCGACACCGGGGAGCTGTTTTTT. Its protein is CASMWTGGDTGELFF.

Comments on this clone: Distinct nucleotide sequences in the sample also encode this CDR3. V usage is TRBV10-1 and J usage is TRBJ1-5; no definite D call. V shed 2 bases and J shed 4 bases, with 6 bases lying between them. This CDR3 is built from 13 residues. Germline CDR1 and CDR2: WNHNN and SYGVQD (reference sequence). CDR3 coding DNA: TGCGCCAGCAGTGAGACTAGTAATCAGCCCCAGCATTTT. Protein sequence: CASSETSNQPQHF.